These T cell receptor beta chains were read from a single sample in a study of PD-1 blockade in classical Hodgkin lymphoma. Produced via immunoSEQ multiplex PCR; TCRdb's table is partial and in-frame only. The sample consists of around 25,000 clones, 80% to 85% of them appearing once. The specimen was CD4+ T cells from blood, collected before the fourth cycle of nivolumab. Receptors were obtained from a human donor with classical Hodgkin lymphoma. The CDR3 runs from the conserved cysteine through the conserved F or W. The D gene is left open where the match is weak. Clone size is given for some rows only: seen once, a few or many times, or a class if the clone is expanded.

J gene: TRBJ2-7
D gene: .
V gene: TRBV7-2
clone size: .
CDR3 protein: CASSYQRASHEQYF
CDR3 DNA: TGTGCCAGCAGTTACCAAAGGGCCTCCCACGAGCAGTACTTC

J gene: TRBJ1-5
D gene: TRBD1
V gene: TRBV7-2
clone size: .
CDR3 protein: CASSLVAGGNQPQHF
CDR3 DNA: TGTGCCAGCAGCTTAGTAGCAGGGGGGAATCAGCCCCAGCATTTT

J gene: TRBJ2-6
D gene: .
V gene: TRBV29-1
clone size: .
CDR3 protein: CSVERDRANVLTF
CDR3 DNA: TGCAGCGTTGAGAGGGATAGGGCCAACGTCCTGACTTTC

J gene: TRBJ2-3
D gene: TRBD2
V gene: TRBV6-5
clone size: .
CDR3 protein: CASSSLAGYTDTQYF
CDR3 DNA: TGTGCCAGCAGTTCATTAGCGGGGTACACAGATACGCAGTATTTT

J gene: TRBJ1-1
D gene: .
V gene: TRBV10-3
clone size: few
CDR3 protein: CAISPTGRRNTEAFF
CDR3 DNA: TGTGCCATCAGCCCCACCGGACGGAGGAACACTGAAGCTTTCTTT

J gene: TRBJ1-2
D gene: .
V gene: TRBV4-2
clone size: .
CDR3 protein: CASSQDILGTYYGYTF
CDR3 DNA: TGTGCCAGCAGCCAAGATATTCTGGGAACCTACTATGGCTACACCTTC

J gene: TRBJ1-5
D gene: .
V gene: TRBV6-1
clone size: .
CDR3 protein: CASSDRGWQPQHF
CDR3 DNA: TGTGCCAGCAGTGATAGGGGTTGGCAGCCCCAGCATTTT

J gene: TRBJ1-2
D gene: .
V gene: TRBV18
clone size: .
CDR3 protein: CASSPRSAPLLGYTF
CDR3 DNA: TGTGCCAGCTCACCACGGTCAGCCCCCCTTTTGGGCTACACCTTC

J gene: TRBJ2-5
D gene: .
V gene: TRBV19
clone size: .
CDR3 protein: CASSMGTSQETQYF
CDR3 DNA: TGTGCCAGTAGTATGGGGACATCACAAGAGACCCAGTACTTC

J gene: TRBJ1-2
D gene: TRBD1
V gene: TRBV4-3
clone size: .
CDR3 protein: CASSQGGQDEHGYTF
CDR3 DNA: TGCGCCAGCAGCCAGGGGGGACAGGATGAACATGGCTACACCTTC

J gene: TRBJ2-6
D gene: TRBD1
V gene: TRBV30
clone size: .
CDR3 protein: CAWSEQGSGANVLTF
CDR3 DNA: TGTGCCTGGAGCGAACAGGGGTCTGGGGCCAACGTCCTGACTTTC

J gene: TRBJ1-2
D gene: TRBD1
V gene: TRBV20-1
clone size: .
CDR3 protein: CSLGGLYGYTF
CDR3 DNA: TGCAGTTTAGGGGGCCTGTATGGCTACACCTTC

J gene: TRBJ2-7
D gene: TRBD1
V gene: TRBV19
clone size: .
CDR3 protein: CASGTGGFEQYF
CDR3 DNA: TGTGCCAGTGGGACAGGGGGCTTCGAGCAGTACTTC

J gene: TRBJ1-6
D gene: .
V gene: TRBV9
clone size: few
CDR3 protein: CASSVGLDNSPLHF
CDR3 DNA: TGTGCCAGCAGCGTAGGACTTGATAATTCACCCCTCCACTTT

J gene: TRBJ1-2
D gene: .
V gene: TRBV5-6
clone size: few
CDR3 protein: CASSLVGYGYTF
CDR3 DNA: TGTGCCAGCAGCTTGGTAGGTTATGGCTACACCTTC

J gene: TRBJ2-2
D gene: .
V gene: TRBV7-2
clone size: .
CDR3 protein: CASTYGPGELFF
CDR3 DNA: TGTGCCAGCACCTACGGCCCCGGGGAGCTGTTTTTT

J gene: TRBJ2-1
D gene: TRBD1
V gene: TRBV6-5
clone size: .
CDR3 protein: CASSYRTGEQFF
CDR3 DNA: TGTGCCAGCAGTTACAGGACAGGCGAGCAGTTCTTC

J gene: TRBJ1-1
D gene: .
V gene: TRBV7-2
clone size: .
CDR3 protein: CASSLGGANTEAFF
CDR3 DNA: TGTGCCAGCAGCTTAGGAGGGGCGAACACTGAAGCTTTCTTT

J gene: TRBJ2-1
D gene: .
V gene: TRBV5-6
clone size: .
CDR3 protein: CASSLGGGDREQFF
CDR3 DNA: TGTGCCAGCAGCTTGGGGGGCGGGGATCGGGAGCAGTTCTTC